These 20 T cell receptor beta chains were all obtained from the same sample, sequenced in a study of Graves' ophthalmopathy and Graves' hyperthyroidism. CDR3 regions of TCR beta were amplified from RNA transcripts. The first-round RT-PCR employed HTBI primers together with the Qiagen OneStep RT-PCR kit. A multiplex PCR was then performed as the second round. TCRdb processed the multiplex PCR reads anew with MiXCR; each CDR3 protein has one entry. The sample includes some 1.1 million distinct CDR3 sequences, roughly 35% of them seen just once. The sequencing sample was made of peripheral blood or thyroid tissue (not recorded which). All receptors derive from an adult man with Graves' hyperthyroidism.

This clonotype showed up just a few times. The chain links TRBV7-2 to TRBJ1-6; 9 bases match TRBD1. This CDR3 is 15 amino acids long. The germline V gene encodes CDR1 SGHTA and CDR2 FQGNSA. After removal of 6 bases from V and 5 bases from J, the junction contained 5 bases not matched to a gene. This CDR3 is CASRPGTGHNSPLHF. CDR3 DNA sequence: TGTGCCAGCAGGCCCGGGACAGGGCATAATTCACCCCTCCACTTT.

V is TRBV7-9 and J is TRBJ1-4; a weak D match, TRBD1 (5 bases). The CDR3 is 14 residues long. The V end lost 4 bases, the J end lost 10 bases, and 16 bases lay between the germline ends. Germline V gives CDR1 SEHNR, CDR2 FQNEAQ (reference sequence). The CDR3 coding sequence is TGTGCCAGCAGCTCTGGTGGAGGGGTTGGAAAACTGTTTTTT. The encoded protein is CASSSGGGVGKLFF.

The V gene is TRBV6-4, the J gene TRBJ2-7; TRBD1 aligns across 12 bases. Germline loops: CDR1 MRHNA, CDR2 SNTAGT. The CDR3 is 15 residues long. V was clipped by 5 bases and J by 7 bases; unmatched bases: 9. The CDR3 coding sequence is TGTGCCAGCAGTTTCTCGGGACAGGGGGCGGAAGAGCAGTACTTC. Its translation is CASSFSGQGAEEQYF.

Of note for this clonotype: A much larger clone differs from this one at a single base, so this may be a read error. The CDR3, as DNA: TGTGCCAGCAGCTTAGTCGGGGCGGGAGAGATCCAGTACTTC. Amino acid sequence: CASSLVGAGEIQYF. V gene TRBV7-3 combines with J gene TRBJ2-5, with TRBD2 matching 7 bases. The CDR3 is 14 amino acids. The V gene's germline CDR1 is SGHTA and CDR2 FQGTGA.

In its sample, this clonotype was seen many times. This CDR3 is CASSVDRDTEAFF. The CDR3 DNA reads as TGTGCCAGTAGCGTGGACAGGGACACTGAAGCTTTCTTT. V gene TRBV19 combines with J gene TRBJ1-1; 8 bases map to TRBD1. V dropped 6 bases and J dropped 3; count of bases not matched to a gene: 3. The CDR3 extends over 13 amino acids. Germline V CDR1 and CDR2: LNHDA, SQIVND (reference sequence).

This clonotype was observed many times. V gene TRBV24-1 combines with J gene TRBJ2-7; tentatively, D is TRBD1 (5 bases). Trimming removed 2 bases at V and 2 bases at J, with 9 bases between. CDR3 length equals 14 residues. Germline lookup yields CDR1 KGHDR and CDR2 SFDVKD. The CDR3 coding sequence is TGTGCCACCAGTGATTCAGGGCTTCCCTACGAGCAGTACTTC. Translating gives CATSDSGLPYEQYF.

The chain has TRBV10-2 and TRBJ2-5, with D possibly being TRBD2 (5 bases). V lost 2 bases to trimming and J lost 0 bases, with 7 bases between them. This CDR3 region has 14 residues. Germline CDR1 WSHSY, CDR2 SAAADI. The CDR3 nucleotides read TGCGCCAGCAGTGAGCGGCGGGACCAAGAGACCCAGTACTTC. The encoded protein is CASSERRDQETQYF.

This clonotype was seen a few times. The chain uses TRBV7-3 and TRBJ1-5; weak D call: TRBD1 (5 bases). Trimming left V 6 bases short and J 6 bases short, with 15 bases between. This CDR3 comprises 14 residues. Per the germline V gene, CDR1 is SGHTA and CDR2 is FQGTGA. CDR3 nucleotides: TGTGCCAGCAGTCCGGGACCGTTCGGTCAGCCCCAGCATTTT. It is translated as CASSPGPFGQPQHF.

With regard to this clonotype: The junction and the germline gene differ at one end; a read error may be behind it. The genes are TRBV5-1 and TRBJ1-3; 8 bases fit TRBD1. Germline assignment: CDR1 SGHRS and CDR2 YFSETQ. This CDR3 has 15 amino acids. The CDR3 spells CASSYDRGGGNTICF. The CDR3 DNA reads as TGTGCCAGCAGCTACGACAGGGGTGGAGGAAACACCATATGTTTT. Full variable domain (rest looked up from reference TRBV5-1 and TRBJ1-3): KAGVTQTPRYLIKTRGQQVTLSCSPISGHRSVSWYQQTPGQGLQFLFEYFSETQRNKGNFPGRFSGRQFSNSRSEMNVSTLELGDSALYLCASSYDRGGGNTICFGEGSWLTVV.

This clonotype has just one count. The chain carries TRBV10-3 and TRBJ2-7, with 8 bases fitting TRBD1. V lost 10 bases, J lost 4 bases, and 15 bases stayed unmatched. This CDR3 has 15 residues. Germline CDR1 and CDR2: ENHRY and SYGVKD. The CDR3 region has the DNA TGTGCCAGCAGGGGGGAAACAGGGGGTTTTTACGAGCAGTACTTC. This encodes CASRGETGGFYEQYF.

This clonotype was observed at least ten times. The chain has TRBV12-3 or TRBV12-4 and TRBJ2-5, with a possible D match to TRBD1 (6 bases). The CDR3 length is 15 residues. V was clipped by 5 bases and J by 4 bases, with 17 bases between them. The DNA for the CDR3 is TGTGCCAGCAGTCCCTCAGGGGTTGGGGGAGAGACCCAGTACTTC. It translates to CASSPSGVGGETQYF.

Remarks on this clonotype: A much more abundant neighbour one base away suggests this may be a read error. The rearrangement joins TRBV7-2 to TRBJ2-5; 7 nucleotides line up with TRBD1. Per germline, CDR1 SGHTA and CDR2 FQGNSA. CDR3 length: 15 residues. The CDR3 reads CARSFDRAKKETQYF. In DNA form, the CDR3 reads TGTGCCAGAAGCTTCGACAGGGCTAAGAAAGAGACCCAGTACTTC.

J is TRBJ1-2 and V is TRBV2, with D possibly being TRBD1 (6 bases). The ends were cut back, 0 bases at V and 2 bases at J, with 7 bases in the middle. CDR1 is SNHLY, CDR2 FYNNEI, per germline. The CDR3 is 14 amino acids. The CDR3 sequence is CASSEARGNYGYTF. In nucleotides, the CDR3 is TGTGCCAGCAGTGAAGCGAGGGGGAACTATGGCTACACCTTC. Full variable domain (rest looked up from reference TRBV2 and TRBJ1-2): EPEVTQTPSHQVTQMGQEVILRCVPISNHLYFYWYRQILGQKVEFLVSFYNNEISEKSEIFDDQFSVERPDGSNFTLKIRSTKLEDSAMYFCASSEARGNYGYTFGSGTRLTVV.

The chain links TRBV28 to TRBJ2-7, with D perhaps assigned TRBD1 or TRBD2 (5 bases each). The V and J ends lost 6 bases and 3 bases respectively, with 18 bases between them. There are 15 residues in the CDR3. Germline CDR1 reads MDHEN; CDR2 reads SYDVKM. The CDR3 region is CASSLPRGRSYEQYF. In DNA, the CDR3 is TGTGCCAGCAGCCTCCCACGGGGCAGGAGCTACGAGCAGTACTTC.

This clonotype appeared a few times. A much larger clone sits a single nucleotide away, making a read error possible. The CDR3 region is CASSPSQGGTNSPLHF. As DNA, the CDR3 is TGTGCCAGCAGCCCATCACAGGGAGGGACGAATTCACCCCTCCACTTT. The genes are TRBV7-2 and TRBJ1-6, with TRBD1 as a possible D gene (6 bases). V was clipped by 5 bases and J by 7 bases, with 18 bases between them. The CDR3 is 16 residues long. Germline values: CDR1 SGHTA, CDR2 FQGNSA.

This clonotype was counted ten times or more. V is TRBV25-1 and J is TRBJ1-3; D possibly corresponds to TRBD1 (5 bases). The CDR3 extends over 14 amino acids. In germline, CDR1 is MGHDK, CDR2 SYGVNS. V lost 1 base, J lost 4 bases, and 8 bases lay in between. CDR3 DNA sequence: TGTGCCAGCAGTGAATCAGGGCGAGGAAACACCATATATTTT. Protein sequence: CASSESGRGNTIYF. The full variable domain, in which reference TRBV25-1 and TRBJ1-3 provide the parts outside the CDR3, is EADIYQTPRYLVIGTGKKITLECSQTMGHDKMYWYQQDPGMELHLIHYSYGVNSTEKGDLSSESTVSRIRTEHFPLTLESARPSHTSQYLCASSESGRGNTIYFGEGSWLTVV.

The chain carries TRBV9 and TRBJ1-5, with D possibly TRBD1 on 5 matching bases. Trimming took 4 bases from V and 5 from J, leaving 13 bases between them. The CDR3 consists of 14 residues. CDR1 and CDR2 from the germline V gene are SGDLS and YYNGEE. The CDR3 sequence: CASSQGWNDQPQHF. The CDR3 DNA follows: TGTGCCAGCAGCCAGGGTTGGAACGATCAGCCCCAGCATTTT.

This clonotype was counted only a few times. The chain joins TRBV12-3 or TRBV12-4 to TRBJ2-7; 7 bases fit TRBD2. Trimming cost V 8 bases and J 7 bases; bases outside gene matches: 14. CDR3 length equals 14 residues. CDR3: CASAFGGGGREQYF. As DNA, the CDR3 is TGTGCCAGCGCCTTTGGCGGGGGTGGAAGGGAGCAGTACTTC.

Here the CDR3 DNA reads TGCAGCGTTGAACGGGACGGGAGCTCTGGAAACACCATATATTTT. Protein product: CSVERDGSSGNTIYF. The chain has TRBV29-1 and TRBJ1-3; possibly TRBD1 for D (5 bases). CDR3 length: 15 amino acids. V was cut by 2 bases and J by 0 bases, with 11 bases left in between. Looked up from germline, CDR1 is SQVTM and CDR2 is ANQGSEA.

In its sample, this clonotype was seen many times. The V gene is TRBV6-5, the J gene TRBJ2-6, with D unresolved. The germline gives CDR1 MNHEY, CDR2 SVGAGI. CDR3 length: 15 residues. Trimming left V 2 bases short and J 4 bases short, with 9 bases between. CDR3 in DNA: TGTGCCAGCAGTTACGCCGAATCGGGGGCCAACGTCCTGACTTTC. It is translated as CASSYAESGANVLTF.